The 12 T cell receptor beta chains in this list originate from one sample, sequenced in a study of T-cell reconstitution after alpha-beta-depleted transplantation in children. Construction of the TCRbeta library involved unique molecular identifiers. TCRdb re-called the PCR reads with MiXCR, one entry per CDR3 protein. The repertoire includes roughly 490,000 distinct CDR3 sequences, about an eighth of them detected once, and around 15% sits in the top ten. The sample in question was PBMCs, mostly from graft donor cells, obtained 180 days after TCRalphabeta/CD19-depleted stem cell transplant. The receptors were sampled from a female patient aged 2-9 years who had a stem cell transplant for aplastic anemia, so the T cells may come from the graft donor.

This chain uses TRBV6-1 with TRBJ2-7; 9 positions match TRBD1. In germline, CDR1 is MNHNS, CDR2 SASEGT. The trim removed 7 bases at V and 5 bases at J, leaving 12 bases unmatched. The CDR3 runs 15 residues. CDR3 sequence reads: CASTKPGTGTDEQYF. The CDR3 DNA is TGTGCCAGCACTAAACCTGGGACAGGGACTGACGAGCAGTACTTC.

The CDR3: CASSLPLGGNQPQHF. For the CDR3, the DNA is TGTGCCAGCAGTCTACCCCTGGGGGGGAATCAGCCCCAGCATTTT. This chain connects TRBV28 to TRBJ1-5, with a tentative D call TRBD1 (5 bases). The CDR3 covers 15 residues. V lost 5 bases and J lost 4, with 15 bases in between. From germline, CDR1 is MDHEN and CDR2 SYDVKM.

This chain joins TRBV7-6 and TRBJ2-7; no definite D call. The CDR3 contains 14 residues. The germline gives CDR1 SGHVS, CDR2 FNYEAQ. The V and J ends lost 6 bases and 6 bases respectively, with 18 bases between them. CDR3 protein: CASSPPWQPLEQYF. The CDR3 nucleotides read TGTGCCAGCAGTCCCCCCTGGCAACCGCTCGAGCAGTACTTC. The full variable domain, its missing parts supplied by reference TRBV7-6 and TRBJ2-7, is GAGVSQSPRYKVTKRGQDVALRCDPISGHVSLYWYRQALGQGPEFLTYFNYEAQQDKSGLPNDRFSAERPEGSISTLTIQRTEQRDSAMYRCASSPPWQPLEQYFGPGTRLTVT.

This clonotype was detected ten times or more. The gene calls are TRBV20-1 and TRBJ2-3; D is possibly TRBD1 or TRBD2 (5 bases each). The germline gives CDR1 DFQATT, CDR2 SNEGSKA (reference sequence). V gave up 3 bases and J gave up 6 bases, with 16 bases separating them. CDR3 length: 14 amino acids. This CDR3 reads CSASPGTGSDTQYF. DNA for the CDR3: TGCAGTGCTAGCCCCGGGACCGGCAGCGATACGCAGTATTTT.

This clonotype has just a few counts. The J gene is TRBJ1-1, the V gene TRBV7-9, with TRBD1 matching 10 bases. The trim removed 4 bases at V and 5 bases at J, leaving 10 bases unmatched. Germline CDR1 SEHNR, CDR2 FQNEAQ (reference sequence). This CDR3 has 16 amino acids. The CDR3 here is CASSSDPGQGKTEAFF. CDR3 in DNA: TGTGCCAGCAGCTCGGACCCGGGACAGGGGAAGACTGAAGCTTTCTTT. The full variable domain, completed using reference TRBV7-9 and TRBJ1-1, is DTGVSQNPRHKITKRGQNVTFRCDPISEHNRLYWYRQTLGQGPEFLTYFQNEAQLEKSRLLSDRFSAERPKGSFSTLEIQRTEQGDSAMYLCASSSDPGQGKTEAFFGQGTRLTVV.

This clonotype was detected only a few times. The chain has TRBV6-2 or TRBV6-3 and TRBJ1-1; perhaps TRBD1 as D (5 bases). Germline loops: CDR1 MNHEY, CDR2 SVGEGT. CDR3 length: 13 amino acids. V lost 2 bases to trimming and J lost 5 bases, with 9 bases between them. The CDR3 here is CASSYQGRTEAFF. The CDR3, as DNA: TGTGCCAGCAGTTACCAGGGCAGAACTGAAGCTTTCTTT.

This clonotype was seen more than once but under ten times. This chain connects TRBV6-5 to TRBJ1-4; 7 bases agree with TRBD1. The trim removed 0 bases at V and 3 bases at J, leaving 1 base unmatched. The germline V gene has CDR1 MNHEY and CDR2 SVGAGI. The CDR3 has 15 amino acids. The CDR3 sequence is CASSYSGQSNEKLFF. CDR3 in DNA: TGTGCCAGCAGTTACTCGGGACAGTCTAATGAAAAACTGTTTTTT.

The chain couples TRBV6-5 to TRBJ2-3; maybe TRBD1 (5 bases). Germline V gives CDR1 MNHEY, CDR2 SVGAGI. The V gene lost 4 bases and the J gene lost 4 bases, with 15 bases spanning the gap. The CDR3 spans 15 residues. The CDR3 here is CASSFSGSVPDTQYF. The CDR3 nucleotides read TGTGCCAGCAGTTTTTCAGGGTCTGTACCAGATACGCAGTATTTT.

The CDR3, as DNA: TGCAGTGCTCGGGACATCGATGGCTACACCTTC. Protein product: CSARDIDGYTF. This chain links TRBV20-1 with TRBJ1-2; D may be TRBD1 (6 bases). The V end was cut by 5 bases, the J end by 6 bases, with 10 bases between. Germline V gives CDR1 DFQATT, CDR2 SNEGSKA (reference sequence). The CDR3 consists of 11 residues.

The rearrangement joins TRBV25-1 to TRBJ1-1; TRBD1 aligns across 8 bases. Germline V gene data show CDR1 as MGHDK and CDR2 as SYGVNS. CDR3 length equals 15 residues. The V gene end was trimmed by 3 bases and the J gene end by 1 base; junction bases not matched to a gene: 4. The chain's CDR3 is CASSDYGTGNTEAFF. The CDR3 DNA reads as TGTGCCAGCAGTGACTACGGGACAGGGAACACTGAAGCTTTCTTT.

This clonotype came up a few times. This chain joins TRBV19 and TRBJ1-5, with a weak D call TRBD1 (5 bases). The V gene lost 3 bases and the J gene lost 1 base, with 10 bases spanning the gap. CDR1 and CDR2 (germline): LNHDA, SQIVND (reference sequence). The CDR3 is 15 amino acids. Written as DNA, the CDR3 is TGTGCCAGTAGTATCAGAGACAGAAGCAATCAGCCCCAGCATTTT. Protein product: CASSIRDRSNQPQHF.

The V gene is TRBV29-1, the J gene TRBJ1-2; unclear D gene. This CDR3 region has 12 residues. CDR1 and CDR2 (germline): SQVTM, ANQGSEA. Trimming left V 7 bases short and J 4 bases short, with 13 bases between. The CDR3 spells CSAPARVYGYTF. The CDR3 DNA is TGCAGCGCACCCGCTAGGGTCTATGGCTACACCTTC.